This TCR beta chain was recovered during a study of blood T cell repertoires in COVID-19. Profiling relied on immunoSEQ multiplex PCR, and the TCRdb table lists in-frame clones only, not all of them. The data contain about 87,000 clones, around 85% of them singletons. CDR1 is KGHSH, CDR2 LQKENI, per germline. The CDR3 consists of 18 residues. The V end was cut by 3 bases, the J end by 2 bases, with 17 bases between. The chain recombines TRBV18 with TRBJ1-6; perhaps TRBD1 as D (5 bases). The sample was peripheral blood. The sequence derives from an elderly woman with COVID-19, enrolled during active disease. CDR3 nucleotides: TGTGCCAGCTCACCGTCGTTACCAGGGTGGGCCTATAATTCACCCCTCCACTTT. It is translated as CASSPSLPGWAYNSPLHF. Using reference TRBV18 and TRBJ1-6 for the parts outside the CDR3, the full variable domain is NAGVMQNPRHLVRRRGQEARLRCSPMKGHSHVYWYRQLPEEGLKFMVYLQKENIIDESGMPKERFSAEFPKEGPSILRIQQVVRGDSAAYFCASSPSLPGWAYNSPLHFGNGTRLTVT.